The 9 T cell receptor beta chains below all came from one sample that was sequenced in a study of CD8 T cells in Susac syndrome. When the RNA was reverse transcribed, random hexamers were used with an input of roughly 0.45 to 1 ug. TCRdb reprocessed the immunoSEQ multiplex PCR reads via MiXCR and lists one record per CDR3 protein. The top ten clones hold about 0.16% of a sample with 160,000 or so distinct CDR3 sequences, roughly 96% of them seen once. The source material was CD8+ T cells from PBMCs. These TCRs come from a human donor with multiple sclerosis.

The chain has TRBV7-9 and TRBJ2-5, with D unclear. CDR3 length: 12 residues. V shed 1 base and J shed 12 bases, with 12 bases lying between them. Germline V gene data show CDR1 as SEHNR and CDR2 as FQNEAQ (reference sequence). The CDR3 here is CASSLGRTEKYF. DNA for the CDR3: TGTGCCAGCAGCTTAGGCCGGACGGAGAAGTACTTC.

The CDR3 is CASSQDWTSASSTDTQYF. The CDR3 bases are TGTGCCAGCAGCCAAGATTGGACTAGCGCATCTAGCACAGATACGCAGTATTTT. The rearrangement joins TRBV3-1 to TRBJ2-3, with 9 bases lining up with TRBD2. Germline V gene data show CDR1 as LGHDT and CDR2 as YNNKEL (reference sequence). The CDR3 totals 18 residues. Germline trimming cut 0 bases from V and 0 bases from J; bases unmatched to any gene: 7.

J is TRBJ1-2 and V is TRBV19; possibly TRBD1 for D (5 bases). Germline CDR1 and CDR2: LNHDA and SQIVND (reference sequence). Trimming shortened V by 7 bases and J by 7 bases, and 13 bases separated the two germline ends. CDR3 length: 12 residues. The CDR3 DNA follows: TGTGCCAGTACCACAGGTCTACGTGGCTACACCTTC. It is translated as CASTTGLRGYTF.

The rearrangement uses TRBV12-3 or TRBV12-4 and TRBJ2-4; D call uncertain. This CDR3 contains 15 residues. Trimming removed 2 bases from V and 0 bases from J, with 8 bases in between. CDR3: CASSLPNLAKNIQYF. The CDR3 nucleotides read TGTGCCAGCAGTTTACCGAATCTAGCCAAAAACATTCAGTACTTC.

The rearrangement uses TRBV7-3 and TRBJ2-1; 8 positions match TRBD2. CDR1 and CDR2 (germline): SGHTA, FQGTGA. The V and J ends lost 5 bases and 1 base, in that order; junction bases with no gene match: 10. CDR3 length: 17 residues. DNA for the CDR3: TGTGCCAGCAGCCCCGTAGGGCGGGGGGCGTCCTACAATGAGCAGTTCTTC. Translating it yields CASSPVGRGASYNEQFF.

CDR3 sequence reads: CSATRTTRGEQYF. The CDR3 nucleotides read TGCAGTGCTACCAGGACCACTAGGGGCGAGCAGTACTTC. The V gene is TRBV20-1, the J gene TRBJ2-7; D could derive from TRBD1 or TRBD2 (5 bases each). The germline gives CDR1 DFQATT, CDR2 SNEGSKA (reference sequence). Deletions cut 4 bases from V and 6 bases from J, with 16 bases between. This CDR3 is 13 amino acids long.

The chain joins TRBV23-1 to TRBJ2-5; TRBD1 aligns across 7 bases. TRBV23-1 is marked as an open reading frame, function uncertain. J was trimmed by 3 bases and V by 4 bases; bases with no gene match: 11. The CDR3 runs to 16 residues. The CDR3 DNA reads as TGCGCCAGCAGTCCGTTAAATATCGACAGGGAAGAGACCCAGTACTTC. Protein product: CASSPLNIDREETQYF.

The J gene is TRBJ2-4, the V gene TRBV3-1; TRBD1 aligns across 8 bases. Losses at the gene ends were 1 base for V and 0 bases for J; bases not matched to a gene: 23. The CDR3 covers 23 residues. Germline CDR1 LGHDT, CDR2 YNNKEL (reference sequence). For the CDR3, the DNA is TGTGCCAGCAGCCAAGGGTGGACAGGGAGCGGGCTCGACTTAGGCCTAGCCAAAAACATTCAGTACTTC. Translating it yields CASSQGWTGSGLDLGLAKNIQYF.

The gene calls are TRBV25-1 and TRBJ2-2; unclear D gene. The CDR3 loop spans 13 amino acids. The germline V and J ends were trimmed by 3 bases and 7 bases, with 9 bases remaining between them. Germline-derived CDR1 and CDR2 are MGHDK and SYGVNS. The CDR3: CASSEGIVGELFF. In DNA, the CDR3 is TGTGCCAGCAGTGAGGGGATAGTCGGGGAGCTGTTTTTT.